Presented here are 22 T cell receptor beta chains from one specimen sequenced in a study of a mutant IDH1 vaccine in newly diagnosed glioma (dated by TCRdb to about 2021). Taken with the paper, the label for time point translates to: week 47, end of study. A 20-mer mutant IDH1 peptide at 300 micrograms in Montanide made up each vaccine dose, which was injected subcutaneously together with topical imiquimod. The method was the immunoSEQ multiplex PCR assay. Held by TCRdb, this immuneACCESS table contains in-frame sequences only and omits some clones. Under half of the omission traces to an unresolved V gene where checked; the cause of the rest is unknown. In all, the sample holds approximately 80,000 clones, and around four fifths of those were seen once. Jointly, the top ten make up around 5.3% of the sample. These receptors' targets are unknown. Sample: PBMCs, taken from a glioma patient whose treatment included an IDH1 peptide vaccine. Receptors were obtained from a man aged 40-50 years with glioma.

This rearrangement joins TRBV29-1 to TRBJ2-7; 7 bases map to TRBD1. This CDR3 is 12 amino acids long. Germline V CDR1 and CDR2: SQVTM, ANQGSEA. J lost 4 bases, V lost 7 bases, and 7 bases had no gene match. CDR3 coding DNA: TGCAGCGCCGGGGACAGTAAGTACGAGCAGTACTTC. Translated: CSAGDSKYEQYF.

This clone was recorded only once. The chain couples TRBV4-2 to TRBJ2-7; TRBD2 might be the D (6 bases). V was trimmed by 1 base and J by 3 bases, leaving 10 bases between them. The CDR3 totals 14 residues. From germline, CDR1 is LGHNA and CDR2 YNFKEQ. The CDR3 DNA is TGTGCCAGCAGCCAAGTTTCGGGGGACTACGAGCAGTACTTC. Amino acids: CASSQVSGDYEQYF.

The CDR3 protein is CAWRPPAPRDYEQYF. The CDR3 DNA follows: TGTGCCTGGAGACCTCCCGCGCCACGGGATTACGAGCAGTACTTC. The chain links TRBV30 to TRBJ2-7; the D gene is possibly TRBD2 (5 bases). Germline CDR1 reads GTSNPN; CDR2 reads SVGIG (reference sequence). V lost 3 bases to trimming and J lost 4 bases, with 19 bases between them. CDR3 length: 15 amino acids.

A few counts support this clone. The chain combines TRBV29-1 with TRBJ2-7; D assignment may be TRBD1 or TRBD2 (5 bases each). Germline values: CDR1 SQVTM, CDR2 ANQGSEA. The germline V and J ends were trimmed by 2 bases and 0 bases, with 17 bases remaining between them. The CDR3 totals 16 residues. The CDR3: CSVELVEGTGSYEQYF. Written as DNA, the CDR3 is TGCAGCGTTGAACTGGTAGAAGGGACCGGCTCCTACGAGCAGTACTTC.

J is TRBJ2-5 and V is TRBV5-5, with TRBD2 matching over 8 bases. Germline V CDR1 and CDR2: SGHKS, YYEKEE (reference sequence). V lost 0 bases to trimming and J lost 2 bases; unmatched junction nucleotides: 3. This CDR3 region has 15 residues. The chain's CDR3 is CASSLGLAPQETQYF. The CDR3 DNA follows: TGTGCCAGCAGCTTGGGACTAGCGCCACAAGAGACCCAGTACTTC.

The chain joins TRBV19 to TRBJ1-5; maybe TRBD1 (6 bases). Germline V lookup: CDR1 LNHDA, CDR2 SQIVND (reference sequence). V was clipped by 7 bases and J by 3 bases, with 16 bases between them. The CDR3 has 15 residues. The chain's CDR3 is CASTPRGFNNQPQHF. In nucleotides, the CDR3 is TGTGCCAGTACTCCCAGGGGTTTTAACAATCAGCCCCAGCATTTT.

This rearrangement joins TRBV19 to TRBJ2-3, with D uncertain. Trimming took off 3 bases at V and 3 bases at J, with 7 bases between the two ends. CDR1 is LNHDA and CDR2 is SQIVND in the germline V gene (reference sequence). This CDR3 has 13 amino acids. In DNA form, the CDR3 reads TGTGCCAGTAGTATGGTCCAGACAGATACGCAGTATTTT. Residues: CASSMVQTDTQYF. The entire variable domain, with the rest obtained from reference TRBV19 and TRBJ2-3, is as follows: DGGITQSPKYLFRKEGQNVTLSCEQNLNHDAMYWYRQDPGQGLRLIYYSQIVNDFQKGDIAEGYSVSREKKESFPLTVTSAQKNPTAFYLCASSMVQTDTQYFGPGTRLTVL.

The chain combines TRBV29-1 with TRBJ1-1; D is uncertain. The CDR3 spans 12 residues. V lost 6 bases and J 6 bases, leaving 14 bases between the germline ends. Looked up from germline, CDR1 is SQVTM and CDR2 is ANQGSEA. CDR3 in DNA: TGCAGCGTAAAACCGGGGATCTCTGAAGCTTTCTTT. Translated, it gives CSVKPGISEAFF.

This chain connects TRBV6-1 to TRBJ2-7; 11 bases are a match to TRBD2. The J segment lost 0 bases and the V segment lost 6 bases, leaving 4 bases of the junction unmatched. Germline V CDR1 and CDR2: MNHNS, SASEGT. There are 15 residues in the CDR3. CDR3 in amino acids: CASSAGTSGSYEQYF. The DNA of the CDR3 is TGTGCCAGCAGCGCCGGGACTAGCGGCTCCTACGAGCAGTACTTC.

At least ten counts were recorded for this clone. The chain links TRBV27 to TRBJ2-2, with a weak D call TRBD1 (6 bases). Germline values: CDR1 MNHEY, CDR2 SMNVEV (reference sequence). The CDR3 runs to 13 residues. Trimming took off 0 bases at V and 11 bases at J, with 10 bases between the two ends. The CDR3 region is CASSLSIGTELFF. The CDR3, as DNA: TGTGCCAGCAGTTTATCGATTGGGACAGAGCTGTTTTTT.

The chain employs TRBV7-2 and TRBJ2-5; D possibly corresponds to TRBD2 (5 bases). The V end was cut by 1 base, the J end by 1 base, with 13 bases between. The germline CDR1 and CDR2 sequences are SGHTA and FQGNSA. The CDR3 is 16 residues long. Here the CDR3 DNA reads TGTGCCAGCAGCTTAGTAGGCCCTAGCCCCCAAGAGACCCAGTACTTC. Translated: CASSLVGPSPQETQYF.

The chain couples TRBV6-1 to TRBJ2-7, with D hard to call. This CDR3 spans 13 amino acids. Germline CDR1 is MNHNS and CDR2 is SASEGT. Trimming removed 2 bases from V and 5 bases from J, with 10 bases in between. The CDR3 bases are TGTGCCAGCAGTGAACCGCCGGAAGACGAGCAGTACTTC. Residues: CASSEPPEDEQYF.

This sequence joins TRBV21-1 and TRBJ2-7; the DNA was not compared with TRBD1, the D call given in the table. TRBV21-1 counts as a pseudogene. The CDR3 has 13 residues. The CDR3 loop reads CASSKYRGYEQYF. In DNA, the CDR3 is TGTGCCAGCAGCAAATACAGGGGCTACGAGCAGTACTTC.

This clone appeared a few times. The chain links TRBV19 to TRBJ1-6; D not resolved. CDR1 and CDR2 from the germline V gene are LNHDA and SQIVND (reference sequence). V lost 1 base to trimming and J lost 0 bases, with 4 bases between them. The CDR3 loop spans 15 amino acids. The CDR3 sequence: CASSIGVSYNSPLHF. DNA of the CDR3: TGTGCCAGTAGTATAGGAGTCTCCTATAATTCACCCCTCCACTTT.

The chain employs TRBV27 and TRBJ1-6; a possible D gene is TRBD1 (5 bases). V lost 7 bases, J lost 6 bases, and 13 bases lay in between. Germline V lookup: CDR1 MNHEY, CDR2 SMNVEV (reference sequence). The CDR3 is made up of 14 amino acids. The CDR3 is CASTSGWANSPLHF. The CDR3 coding sequence is TGTGCCAGCACCTCAGGGTGGGCTAATTCACCCCTCCACTTT.

This chain joins TRBV5-8 and TRBJ1-1; no definite D call. Germline V gene sequence: CDR1 SGHTS, CDR2 YDEGEE. Trimming shortened V by 0 bases and J by 9 bases, and 15 bases separated the two germline ends. The CDR3 contains 14 residues. DNA for the CDR3: TGTGCCAGCAGCTTGGCCCAGGAGTACTTCCAAGCTTTCTTT. Its protein product is CASSLAQEYFQAFF.

V and J are TRBV18 and TRBJ2-7, with 7 bases that match TRBD2. After removal of 4 bases from V and 2 bases from J, the junction contained 8 bases not matched to a gene. Per germline, CDR1 KGHSH and CDR2 LQKENI. The CDR3 is made up of 15 amino acids. The DNA for the CDR3 is TGTGCCAGCTCACTGCCTAGCGGAGCTACCTACGAGCAGTACTTC. Translated, it gives CASSLPSGATYEQYF.

The chain uses TRBV5-4 and TRBJ2-3; 11 bases align to TRBD2. This CDR3 spans 16 amino acids. Unmatched junction bases numbered 5, after V lost 0 bases and J lost 5 bases. Germline V gene data show CDR1 as SGHNT and CDR2 as YYREEE (reference sequence). CDR3 loop: CASSLAGLAGGDTQYF. CDR3 DNA: TGTGCCAGCAGCTTGGCTGGGCTAGCGGGAGGAGATACGCAGTATTTT.

The gene calls are TRBV7-2 and TRBJ2-7; TRBD1 is a possible D gene (6 bases). The CDR3 runs to 15 residues. Germline V gene data show CDR1 as SGHTA and CDR2 as FQGNSA. V lost 2 bases, J lost 7 bases, and 18 bases lay in between. Written as DNA, the CDR3 is TGTGCCAGCAGCTTACTTCAGGGGCCGGATTGGGAGCAGTACTTC. This gives the protein CASSLLQGPDWEQYF.

The V gene is TRBV4-3, the J gene TRBJ1-5; 9 bases are shared with TRBD1. CDR1 LGHNA and CDR2 YSLEER come from the germline V gene. This CDR3 spans 16 amino acids. V shed 1 base and J 7 bases; nucleotides not matched to a gene: 8. The CDR3 DNA sequence: TGCGCCAGCAGCCAAGTATACAGGGGGCATGGACAGCCCCAGCATTTT. Protein: CASSQVYRGHGQPQHF.

V and J are TRBV5-1 and TRBJ2-5; 16 bases agree with TRBD2. With V trimmed by 5 bases and J by 5 bases, 9 bases remained unmatched. Germline assignment: CDR1 SGHRS and CDR2 YFSETQ. This CDR3 has 17 residues. The CDR3 nucleotides read TGCGCCAGCAGACGGGGACTAGCGGGAGGGCCAAGGGAGACCCAGTACTTC. This translates into CASRRGLAGGPRETQYF.

To note about this clone: Other DNA sequences from this sample encode an identical CDR3 as well. V usage is TRBV7-2 and J usage is TRBJ1-4, with 7 nucleotides matching TRBD1. CDR1 SGHTA and CDR2 FQGNSA come from the germline V gene. This CDR3 region has 14 residues. After removal of 2 bases from V and 8 bases from J, the junction contained 5 bases not matched to a gene. The DNA of the CDR3 is TGTGCCAGCAGCTTAACAGGGGAAGACGAAAAACTGTTTTTT. Amino acids: CASSLTGEDEKLFF.